The 27 T cell receptor beta chains below all came from one sample that was sequenced in a study of low-dose radiotherapy and immunotherapy resistance in tumors. Primers used for first-strand cDNA, a TRAV- and TRBV-specific set, covered both alpha and beta chains. TCR amplification involved 20 PCR cycles with a constant-region primer and V-primer adapter. TCRdb independently ran MiXCR on the reads; one entry per CDR3 protein. The data hold 18,000 or so distinct CDR3 sequences, with about 74% observed a single time. The receptor source for this set is a human donor with advanced metastatic prostate, ovarian, gallbladder or colorectal cancer (not recorded which). This table probably holds off-target reads from a library built for another chain.

The chain carries TRBV24-1 and TRBJ2-5; 11 bases match TRBD1. With 4 bases clipped from V and 5 bases from J, the junction kept 5 bases outside the gene matches. Germline V gene lookup returns CDR1 KGHDR and CDR2 SFDVKD. The CDR3 sequence is 15 residues long. The CDR3 DNA sequence: TGTGCCACCAGTGACGGACAGGGGGCAGGCGAGACCCAGTACTTC. It encodes CATSDGQGAGETQYF.

This chain connects TRBV10-3 to TRBJ1-2; TRBD1 matches 8 bases. This CDR3 is 13 amino acids long. V gave up 4 bases and J gave up 8 bases; unmatched junction bases: 6. Per germline, CDR1 ENHRY and CDR2 SYGVKD. The CDR3 sequence is CAISGTGTSGYTF. The DNA of the CDR3 is TGTGCCATCAGTGGGACAGGGACGTCAGGCTACACCTTC.

V usage is TRBV29-1 and J usage is TRBJ2-5; a possible D gene is TRBD1 (5 bases). Germline CDR1 and CDR2: SQVTM and ANQGSEA. V lost 6 bases and J 1 base, leaving 18 bases between the germline ends. The CDR3 runs to 15 residues. CDR3 protein: CSVQTALTFQETQYF. In DNA, the CDR3 is TGCAGCGTACAGACAGCCCTCACTTTCCAAGAGACCCAGTACTTC.

V is TRBV2 and J is TRBJ2-7, with TRBD2 as a possible D gene (6 bases). The CDR3 runs 13 residues. V dropped 0 bases and J dropped 7 bases, with 10 bases sitting between them. Germline V CDR1 and CDR2: SNHLY, FYNNEI. CDR3 coding DNA: TGTGCCAGCAGTGAAGCGTGGGGGAGGGAGCAGTACTTC. Protein sequence: CASSEAWGREQYF. The full variable domain, completed using reference TRBV2 and TRBJ2-7, is EPEVTQTPSHQVTQMGQEVILRCVPISNHLYFYWYRQILGQKVEFLVSFYNNEISEKSEIFDDQFSVERPDGSNFTLKIRSTKLEDSAMYFCASSEAWGREQYFGPGTRLTVT.

The chain couples TRBV5-6 to TRBJ2-3, with no clear D. This CDR3 is built from 18 residues. CDR1 is SGHDT, CDR2 YYEEEE, per germline. V was trimmed by 2 bases and J by 2 bases, leaving 21 bases between them. CDR3 in DNA: TGTGCCAGCAGCTTACCGAGTGGCATGTGGCGACTCACAGATACGCAGTATTTT. Translation gives CASSLPSGMWRLTDTQYF.

The chain recombines TRBV9 with TRBJ1-1; D ambiguous. Germline CDR1 reads SGDLS; CDR2 reads YYNGEE. The CDR3 extends over 15 amino acids. Deletions cut 0 bases from V and 5 bases from J, with 14 bases between. The chain's CDR3 is CASSVVKLGGTEAFF. The CDR3 nucleotides are TGTGCCAGCAGCGTAGTAAAGCTCGGCGGGACTGAAGCTTTCTTT.

This clonotype showed up just a few times. The rearrangement uses TRBV6-2 or TRBV6-3 and TRBJ2-2, with 8 nucleotides matching TRBD1. Germline values: CDR1 MNHEY, CDR2 SVGEGT. With 7 bases clipped from V and 6 bases from J, the junction kept 7 bases outside the gene matches. This CDR3 is built from 14 residues. Here the CDR3 DNA reads TGTGCCAGCACCAAGGACAGGGTCCCCGGGGAGCTGTTTTTT. Its protein product is CASTKDRVPGELFF.

J is TRBJ2-1 and V is TRBV28, with D uncertain. Germline V gene sequence: CDR1 MDHEN, CDR2 SYDVKM. There are 15 residues in the CDR3. V was trimmed by 4 bases and J by 4 bases, leaving 14 bases between them. The CDR3 DNA is TGTGCCAGCAGTTCCGGACGTTTCCCATACAATGAGCAGTTCTTC. Translated: CASSSGRFPYNEQFF. The complete variable domain, with remaining parts taken from reference TRBV28 and TRBJ2-1, reads DVKVTQSSRYLVKRTGEKVFLECVQDMDHENMFWYRQDPGLGLRLIYFSYDVKMKEKGDIPEGYSVSREKKERFSLILESASTNQTSMYLCASSSGRFPYNEQFFGPGTRLTVL.

This chain joins TRBV6-2 or TRBV6-3 and TRBJ2-7; 10 nucleotides align to TRBD1. Germline-derived CDR1 and CDR2 are MNHEY and SVGEGT. The junction had 7 bases not matched to a gene; V was cut back by 5 bases and J by 3 bases. The CDR3 consists of 15 residues. The CDR3 region has the DNA TGTGCCAGCAGTGAACGGACAGGGGGTGTCTACGAGCAGTACTTC. Translating it yields CASSERTGGVYEQYF.

This rearrangement joins TRBV29-1 to TRBJ2-4, with D possibly TRBD2 on 6 matching bases. The CDR3 is 15 amino acids. Germline CDR1 SQVTM, CDR2 ANQGSEA. V was cut by 5 bases and J by 6 bases, with 20 bases left in between. The CDR3 coding sequence is TGCAGCGTTCACCCCAGAGGAGGGCCCCCAAACATTCAGTACTTC. Amino acid sequence: CSVHPRGGPPNIQYF.

The chain is built from TRBV6-2 or TRBV6-3 and TRBJ2-3, with TRBD1 identical over 8 bases. V gave up 5 bases and J gave up 1 base; unmatched junction bases: 5. Looked up from germline, CDR1 is MNHEY and CDR2 is SVGEGT. The CDR3 runs 15 residues. CDR3 amino acids: CASSGQGRGTDTQYF. CDR3 coding DNA: TGTGCCAGCAGTGGACAGGGAAGGGGCACAGATACGCAGTATTTT.

The chain is built from TRBV2 and TRBJ1-1; D is uncertain. The CDR3 totals 12 residues. The germline V gene encodes CDR1 SNHLY and CDR2 FYNNEI. Trimming took off 8 bases at V and 0 bases at J, with 7 bases between the two ends. The CDR3 DNA sequence: TGTGCCAGCTCAGGATTGAACACTGAAGCTTTCTTT. It encodes CASSGLNTEAFF.

This clonotype has just a few counts. The chain uses TRBV27 and TRBJ1-4; 7 bases are shared with TRBD1. CDR3 length: 15 amino acids. CDR1 and CDR2 from the germline V gene are MNHEY and SMNVEV (reference sequence). V was pared by 7 bases and J by 3 bases, with 8 bases of the junction left unmatched. This chain's CDR3 is CASKRGGWSNEKLFF. The CDR3 bases are TGTGCCAGCAAGAGAGGGGGCTGGTCTAATGAAAAACTGTTTTTT.

This chain joins TRBV29-1 and TRBJ1-2; D is possibly TRBD1 (6 bases). This CDR3 is built from 13 residues. The germline gives CDR1 SQVTM, CDR2 ANQGSEA. Trimming pared 3 bases from V and 4 bases from J, leaving 12 bases between. The CDR3 region is CSVDGGGGYGYTF. The CDR3 nucleotides are TGCAGCGTTGACGGGGGCGGAGGCTATGGCTACACCTTC.

CDR3 residues: CASSSRTSGIGGELFF. The CDR3 nucleotides read TGTGCCAGCAGTTCACGGACTAGCGGGATTGGCGGGGAGCTGTTTTTT. The gene calls are TRBV12-3 or TRBV12-4 and TRBJ2-2, with 12 bases fitting TRBD2. CDR3 length equals 16 residues. V trimming: 4 bases; J trimming: 7 bases; junction bases outside the gene matches: 7.

The rearrangement joins TRBV7-4 to TRBJ2-2; no reliable D call. The V gene's germline CDR1 is SGHVT and CDR2 SQSDAQ. V gave up 0 bases and J gave up 3 bases, with 14 bases separating them. CDR3 length: 17 residues. The CDR3, as DNA: TGTGCCAGCAGCTTAGCCTCTAGGACGCTGGACACCGGGGAGCTGTTTTTT. This translates into CASSLASRTLDTGELFF.

The V gene is TRBV5-1, the J gene TRBJ1-5; D ambiguous. Germline assignment: CDR1 SGHRS and CDR2 YFSETQ. Trimming took off 0 bases at V and 5 bases at J, with 6 bases between the two ends. This CDR3 spans 13 amino acids. The CDR3 nucleotides are TGCGCCAGCAGCTTGGAGGTTGATCAGCCCCAGCATTTT. This translates into CASSLEVDQPQHF.

This chain connects TRBV19 to TRBJ2-7; a possible D gene is TRBD1 (6 bases). CDR3 size: 14 residues. Germline lookup yields CDR1 LNHDA and CDR2 SQIVND (reference sequence). V was cut by 5 bases and J by 0 bases, with 11 bases left in between. CDR3 residues: CASSPRQVSYEQYF. Here the CDR3 DNA reads TGTGCCAGTAGTCCCCGACAGGTCTCCTACGAGCAGTACTTC.

CDR3 sequence: CASSQKETQYF. The CDR3 DNA reads as TGTGCCAGCAGCCAAAAGGAGACCCAGTACTTC. This rearrangement joins TRBV6-2 or TRBV6-3 to TRBJ2-5; unclear D gene. The CDR3 is 11 residues long. Trimming removed 6 bases from V and 5 bases from J, with 7 bases in between. Germline V lookup: CDR1 MNHEY, CDR2 SVGEGT.

The rearrangement links TRBV4-1 to TRBJ2-7, with 11 bases identical to TRBD1. V shed 1 base, J shed 5 bases, and the junction held 10 bases outside the gene matches. The CDR3 is made up of 17 amino acids. CDR1 is MGHRA and CDR2 is YSYEKL in the germline V gene. The CDR3 loop reads CASSQGLRDRGTHEQYF. The CDR3 region has the DNA TGCGCCAGCAGCCAAGGGCTCCGGGACAGGGGGACCCACGAGCAGTACTTC.

The V call is TRBV6-1, the J call TRBJ2-3; 9 bases are shared with TRBD2. From germline, CDR1 is MNHNS and CDR2 SASEGT. J gave up 3 bases and V 5 bases, and 12 bases lay outside the gene matches. CDR3 size: 17 residues. The CDR3 sequence is CASSYLAGHSGTDTQYF. The CDR3 nucleotides are TGTGCCAGCAGTTACCTAGCGGGACACAGTGGTACAGATACGCAGTATTTT.

This sequence joins TRBV28 and TRBJ1-6; 7 bases match TRBD1. J lost 7 bases, V lost 6 bases, and 9 bases had no gene match. The CDR3 runs 15 residues. In germline, CDR1 is MDHEN, CDR2 SYDVKM. The CDR3 DNA sequence: TGTGCCAGCAGCCCACAGGGGAAGAAGAATTCACCCCTCCACTTT. Its translation is CASSPQGKKNSPLHF.

This chain uses TRBV7-2 with TRBJ2-7; D is uncertain. CDR1 and CDR2 from the germline V gene are SGHTA and FQGNSA. The CDR3 is 16 residues long. Between the trimmed V and J ends, which lost 2 bases and 0 bases, there was a span of 14 bases. The CDR3 region has the DNA TGTGCCAGCAGCTTAAGGGTAGCCGCGAGCTCCTACGAGCAGTACTTC. Protein sequence: CASSLRVAASSYEQYF. The whole variable domain, remainder taken from reference TRBV7-2 and TRBJ2-7, is GAGVSQSPSNKVTEKGKDVELRCDPISGHTALYWYRQSLGQGLEFLIYFQGNSAPDKSGLPSDRFSAERTGGSVSTLTIQRTQQEDSAVYLCASSLRVAASSYEQYFGPGTRLTVT.

The chain joins TRBV5-1 to TRBJ1-2; 7 nucleotides agree with TRBD1. The CDR3 length is 18 residues. CDR1 and CDR2 (germline): SGHRS, YFSETQ. The V and J ends lost 4 bases and 3 bases, in that order; junction bases with no gene match: 18. CDR3 in amino acids: CASSPRGLKTEDHYGYTF. CDR3 bases: TGCGCCAGCAGCCCTAGGGGGCTAAAGACAGAGGATCACTATGGCTACACCTTC.

The genes are TRBV5-5 and TRBJ1-1, with D perhaps matching TRBD1 (6 bases). The length of the CDR3 is 15 residues. CDR1 and CDR2 from the germline V gene are SGHKS and YYEKEE (reference sequence). Trimming left V 4 bases short and J 4 bases short, with 17 bases between. The CDR3 DNA is TGTGCCAGCAGCCAGTCCCCGGGGGGGGCCACTGAAGCTTTCTTT. Protein sequence: CASSQSPGGATEAFF.

The chain couples TRBV11-2 to TRBJ1-1; D uncertain. The germline V gene has CDR1 SGHAT and CDR2 FQNNGV. The ends were cut back, 1 base at V and 5 bases at J, with 11 bases in the middle. The CDR3 has 14 residues. The CDR3 nucleotides read TGTGCCAGCAGCTTAGGCAGGATTGCGACTGAAGCTTTCTTT. Translation gives CASSLGRIATEAFF.

The chain employs TRBV12-3 or TRBV12-4 and TRBJ2-2; D is unclear. Deletions cut 8 bases from V and 4 bases from J, with 8 bases between. CDR3 length: 12 amino acids. This chain's CDR3 is CASGWGTGELFF. The CDR3 region has the DNA TGTGCCAGCGGCTGGGGCACCGGGGAGCTGTTTTTT.